Listed below are T cell receptor beta chains from one sample, sequenced in a study of blood T cell repertoires in COVID-19. The assay was immunoSEQ multiplex PCR, and TCRdb's table has in-frame clones only and misses some. The top ten clones hold less than 6% of a sample with over 90,000 clones, roughly 76% of them seen once. The specimen was peripheral blood. These receptors came from a man older than 75 with COVID-19, enrolled during active disease. Each CDR3 is given with its conserved first and last residue. A D gene is named only where the DNA matches it firmly. Clone size is stated in some rows and not others, as once, few, many or a class when expanded.

cdr3_length: 18; d_call: .; clone_size: .; j_call: TRBJ1-1; v_call: TRBV19; cdr3_nt: TGTGCCAGTAGTATACTCGGGGGGGTGAGCCCTACGAACACTGAAGCTTTCTTT; cdr3_aa: CASSILGGVSPTNTEAFF
cdr3_length: 12; d_call: .; clone_size: .; j_call: TRBJ2-1; v_call: TRBV3-1/TRBV3-2; cdr3_nt: TGTGCCAGCAGCCAACCCCCTGGCGAGCAGTTCTTC; cdr3_aa: CASSQPPGEQFF
cdr3_length: 15; d_call: .; clone_size: .; j_call: TRBJ1-1; v_call: TRBV27; cdr3_nt: TGTGCCAGCAGTTTATCGGGACAATATTACACTGAAGCTTTCTTT; cdr3_aa: CASSLSGQYYTEAFF
cdr3_length: 16; d_call: .; clone_size: .; j_call: TRBJ1-2; v_call: TRBV5-6; cdr3_nt: TGTGCCAGCAGCAGAAGTTTGTGGGGCGCCAACTATGGCTACACCTTC; cdr3_aa: CASSRSLWGANYGYTF
cdr3_length: 15; d_call: TRBD2; clone_size: .; j_call: TRBJ2-2; v_call: TRBV5-4; cdr3_nt: TGTGCCAGCAGCCCCGGGACTACCAACACCGGGGAGCTGTTTTTT; cdr3_aa: CASSPGTTNTGELFF
cdr3_length: 15; d_call: TRBD1; clone_size: .; j_call: TRBJ1-1; v_call: TRBV4-3; cdr3_nt: TGCGCCAGCAGCCAGACAACAGGGGGCATCGTGGGAGCTTTCTTT; cdr3_aa: CASSQTTGGIVGAFF
cdr3_length: 18; d_call: TRBD2; clone_size: .; j_call: TRBJ2-2; v_call: TRBV4-1; cdr3_nt: TGCGCCAGCAGCCAAGGGGGACTAGCGGGAGTGGGCACCGGGGAGCTGTTTTTT; cdr3_aa: CASSQGGLAGVGTGELFF
cdr3_length: 13; d_call: TRBD1; clone_size: .; j_call: TRBJ1-1; v_call: TRBV6-2/TRBV6-3; cdr3_nt: TGTGCCAGCAGTTATCGCCCGGACAGGAGGGCTTTCTTT; cdr3_aa: CASSYRPDRRAFF
cdr3_length: 13; d_call: .; clone_size: .; j_call: TRBJ1-4; v_call: TRBV18; cdr3_nt: TGTGCCAGCTCCAGGGATGTAGGTGAAAAACTGTTTTTT; cdr3_aa: CASSRDVGEKLFF
cdr3_length: 14; d_call: .; clone_size: once; j_call: TRBJ1-4; v_call: TRBV10-3; cdr3_nt: TGTGCCACCACCTCAGGGCAGGCTAATGAAAAACTGTTTTTT; cdr3_aa: CATTSGQANEKLFF
cdr3_length: 15; d_call: TRBD1; clone_size: .; j_call: TRBJ1-1; v_call: TRBV2; cdr3_nt: TGTGCCAGCAGGGAAAGACAGGGGTCGGGCACTGAAGCTTTCTTT; cdr3_aa: CASRERQGSGTEAFF
cdr3_length: 15; d_call: .; clone_size: few; j_call: TRBJ1-3; v_call: TRBV28; cdr3_nt: TGTGCCAGCAGTCCCGGACAGCTCTCTGGAAACACCATATATTTT; cdr3_aa: CASSPGQLSGNTIYF
cdr3_length: 13; d_call: .; clone_size: .; j_call: TRBJ1-1; v_call: TRBV2; cdr3_nt: TGTGCCAGCACAGAAGTTCGACAGGCCGAAGCTTTCTTT; cdr3_aa: CASTEVRQAEAFF
cdr3_length: 14; d_call: .; clone_size: once; j_call: TRBJ2-1; v_call: TRBV30; cdr3_nt: TGTGCCTGGAGTGTATACAGCTACTACAATGAGCAGTTCTTC; cdr3_aa: CAWSVYSYYNEQFF
cdr3_length: 15; d_call: TRBD1; clone_size: .; j_call: TRBJ1-2; v_call: TRBV5-1; cdr3_nt: TGCGCCAGCAGCTTGGAGGTCAGGGGGAAGTATGGCTACACCTTC; cdr3_aa: CASSLEVRGKYGYTF
cdr3_length: 14; d_call: .; clone_size: .; j_call: TRBJ1-1; v_call: TRBV11-2; cdr3_nt: TGTGCCAGCAGCATGACACAGGGGAACACTGAAGCTTTCTTT; cdr3_aa: CASSMTQGNTEAFF
cdr3_length: 13; d_call: TRBD1; clone_size: many; j_call: TRBJ1-2; v_call: TRBV7-8; cdr3_nt: TGTGCCAGCAGCGGACGACAGGGGGATGGCTACACCTTC; cdr3_aa: CASSGRQGDGYTF
cdr3_length: 20; d_call: TRBD1; clone_size: .; j_call: TRBJ1-3; v_call: TRBV4-2; cdr3_nt: TGTGCCAGCAGCCAAGAACAGAGAGACAGGGGGCGAGTTCTCGGAAACACCATATATTTT; cdr3_aa: CASSQEQRDRGRVLGNTIYF
cdr3_length: 14; d_call: .; clone_size: .; j_call: TRBJ1-5; v_call: TRBV11-2; cdr3_nt: TGTGCCAGCAGCCTAAACACCGGGGATGGGCCCCAGCATTTT; cdr3_aa: CASSLNTGDGPQHF
cdr3_length: 17; d_call: TRBD1; clone_size: .; j_call: TRBJ1-6; v_call: TRBV27; cdr3_nt: TGTGCCAGCAGTTTATTCGTGGGACAGGGACTAAATTCACCCCTCCACTTT; cdr3_aa: CASSLFVGQGLNSPLHF
cdr3_length: 16; d_call: TRBD1; clone_size: once; j_call: TRBJ1-2; v_call: TRBV6-2/TRBV6-3; cdr3_nt: TGTGCCAGCAGTTACGCGGGACAGCTGGGCTACTATGGCTACACCTTC; cdr3_aa: CASSYAGQLGYYGYTF
cdr3_length: 16; d_call: .; clone_size: .; j_call: TRBJ2-2; v_call: TRBV7-6; cdr3_nt: TGTGCCAGCAGCTTGTCCTCTGACATCTCCACCGGGGAGCTGTTTTTT; cdr3_aa: CASSLSSDISTGELFF
cdr3_length: 13; d_call: TRBD1; clone_size: .; j_call: TRBJ1-1; v_call: TRBV5-6; cdr3_nt: TGTGCCAGCAGCCGGGACCGGGACAGAGAAGCTTTCTTT; cdr3_aa: CASSRDRDREAFF
cdr3_length: 15; d_call: .; clone_size: .; j_call: TRBJ2-7; v_call: TRBV7-2; cdr3_nt: TGTGCCAGCAGCTTACTGCCCACGAGCTCCTACGAGCAGTACTTC; cdr3_aa: CASSLLPTSSYEQYF
cdr3_length: 16; d_call: TRBD1; clone_size: .; j_call: TRBJ1-1; v_call: TRBV2; cdr3_nt: TGTGCCAGCAGTCCCCTCACCGACAGGGTCGGCACTGAAGCTTTCTTT; cdr3_aa: CASSPLTDRVGTEAFF
cdr3_length: 14; d_call: .; clone_size: .; j_call: TRBJ1-1; v_call: TRBV6-5; cdr3_nt: TGTGCCAGCAGTTATGCGGGGGCGAACACTGAAGCTTTCTTT; cdr3_aa: CASSYAGANTEAFF
cdr3_length: 15; d_call: .; clone_size: .; j_call: TRBJ2-5; v_call: TRBV7-8; cdr3_nt: TGTGCCAGCAGCTCTGAGAGCGGAGGGGTGAAGACCCAGTACTTC; cdr3_aa: CASSSESGGVKTQYF